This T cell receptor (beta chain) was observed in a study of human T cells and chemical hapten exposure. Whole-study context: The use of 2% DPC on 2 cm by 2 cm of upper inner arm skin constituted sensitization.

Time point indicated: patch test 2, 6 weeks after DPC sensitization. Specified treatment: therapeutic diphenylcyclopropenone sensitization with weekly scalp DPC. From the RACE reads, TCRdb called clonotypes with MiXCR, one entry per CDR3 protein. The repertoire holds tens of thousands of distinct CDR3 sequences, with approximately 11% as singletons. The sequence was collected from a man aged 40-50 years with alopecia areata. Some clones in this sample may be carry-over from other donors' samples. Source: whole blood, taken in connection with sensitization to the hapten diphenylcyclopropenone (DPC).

CDR3 DNA: TGTGCCAGCAGCTTAACGTTAGCGGGAGGGAGCTACGAGCAGTACTTC. Translating gives CASSLTLAGGSYEQYF. This chain links TRBV7-3 with TRBJ2-7; TRBD2 agrees at 11 bases. The CDR3 runs to 16 residues. The germline gives CDR1 SGHTA, CDR2 FQGTGA. J was trimmed by 3 bases and V by 0 bases; bases with no gene match: 4. The full variable domain, with the rest looked up from reference TRBV7-3 and TRBJ2-7, is GAGVSQTPSNKVTEKGKYVELRCDPISGHTALYWYRQSLGQGPEFLIYFQGTGAADDSGLPNDRFFAVRPEGSVSTLKIQRTERGDSAVYLCASSLTLAGGSYEQYFGPGTRLTVT.